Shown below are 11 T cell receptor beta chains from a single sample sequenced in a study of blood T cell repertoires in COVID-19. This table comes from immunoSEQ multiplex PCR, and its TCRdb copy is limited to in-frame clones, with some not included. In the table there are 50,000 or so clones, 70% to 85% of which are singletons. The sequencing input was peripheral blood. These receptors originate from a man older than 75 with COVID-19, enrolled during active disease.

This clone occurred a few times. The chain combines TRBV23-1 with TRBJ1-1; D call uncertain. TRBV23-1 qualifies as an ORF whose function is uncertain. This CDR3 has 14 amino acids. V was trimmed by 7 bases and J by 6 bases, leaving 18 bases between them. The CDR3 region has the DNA TGCGCCAGCACATTGCGACCGGGAGACCCTGAAGCTTTCTTT. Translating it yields CASTLRPGDPEAFF.

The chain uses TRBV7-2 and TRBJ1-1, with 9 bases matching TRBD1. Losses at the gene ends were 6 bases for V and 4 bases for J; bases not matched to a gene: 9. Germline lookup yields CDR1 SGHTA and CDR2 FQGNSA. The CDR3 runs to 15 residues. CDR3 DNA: TGTGCCAGCAGGAGACAGGGGGGAGTTAGCACTGAAGCTTTCTTT. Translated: CASRRQGGVSTEAFF. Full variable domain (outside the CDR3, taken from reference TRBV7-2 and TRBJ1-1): GAGVSQSPSNKVTEKGKDVELRCDPISGHTALYWYRQSLGQGLEFLIYFQGNSAPDKSGLPSDRFSAERTGGSVSTLTIQRTQQEDSAVYLCASRRQGGVSTEAFFGQGTRLTVV.

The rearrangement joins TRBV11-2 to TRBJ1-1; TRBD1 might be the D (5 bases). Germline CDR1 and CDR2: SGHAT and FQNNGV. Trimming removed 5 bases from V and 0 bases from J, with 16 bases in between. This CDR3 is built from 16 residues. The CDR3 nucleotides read TGTGCCAGCAGCCCCGGTGTGGGGGGGGTGAACACTGAAGCTTTCTTT. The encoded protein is CASSPGVGGVNTEAFF. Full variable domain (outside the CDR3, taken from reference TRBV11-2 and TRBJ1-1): EAGVAQSPRYKIIEKRQSVAFWCNPISGHATLYWYQQILGQGPKLLIQFQNNGVVDDSQLPKDRFSAERLKGVDSTLKIQPAKLEDSAVYLCASSPGVGGVNTEAFFGQGTRLTVV.

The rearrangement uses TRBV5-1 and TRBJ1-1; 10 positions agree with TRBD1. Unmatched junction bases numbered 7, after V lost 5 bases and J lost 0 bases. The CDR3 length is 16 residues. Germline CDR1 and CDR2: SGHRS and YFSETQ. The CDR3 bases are TGCGCCAGCAGTCGTGGGACAGGGGAAGTGAACACTGAAGCTTTCTTT. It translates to CASSRGTGEVNTEAFF.

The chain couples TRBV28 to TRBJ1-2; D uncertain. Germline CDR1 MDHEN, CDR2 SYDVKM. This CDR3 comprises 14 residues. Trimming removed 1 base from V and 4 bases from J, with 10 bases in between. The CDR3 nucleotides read TGTGCCAGCAGTTTATCCCAGGCGGGCTATGGCTACACCTTC. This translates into CASSLSQAGYGYTF.

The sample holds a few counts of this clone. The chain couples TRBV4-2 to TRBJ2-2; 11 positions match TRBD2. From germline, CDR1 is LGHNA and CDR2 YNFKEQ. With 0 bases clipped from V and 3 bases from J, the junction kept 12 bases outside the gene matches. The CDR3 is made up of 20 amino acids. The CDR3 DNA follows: TGTGCCAGCAGCCAAGATCGAACTAGCGGGAGTGAATGGGACACCGGGGAGCTGTTTTTT. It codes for CASSQDRTSGSEWDTGELFF.

This chain's CDR3 is CATSASTDTQYF. The CDR3 region has the DNA TGTGCCACCAGTGCCTCCACAGATACGCAGTATTTT. V usage is TRBV24-1 and J usage is TRBJ2-3; D is unclear. CDR3 length: 12 residues. V shed 5 bases and J shed 2 bases, with 4 bases lying between them. Germline V lookup: CDR1 KGHDR, CDR2 SFDVKD.

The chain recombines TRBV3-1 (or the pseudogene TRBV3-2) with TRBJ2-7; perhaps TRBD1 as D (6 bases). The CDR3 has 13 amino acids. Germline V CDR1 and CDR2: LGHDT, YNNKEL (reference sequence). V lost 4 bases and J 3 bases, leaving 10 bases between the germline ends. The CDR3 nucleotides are TGTGCCAGCAGCCCCGCAGGGGTCTACGAGCAGTACGTC. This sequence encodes CASSPAGVYEQYV.

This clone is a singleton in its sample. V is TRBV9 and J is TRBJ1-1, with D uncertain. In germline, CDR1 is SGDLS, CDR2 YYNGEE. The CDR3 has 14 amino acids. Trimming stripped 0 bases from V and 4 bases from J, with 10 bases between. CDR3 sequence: CASSVGARGTEAFF. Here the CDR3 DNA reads TGTGCCAGCAGCGTAGGAGCCCGGGGCACTGAAGCTTTCTTT.

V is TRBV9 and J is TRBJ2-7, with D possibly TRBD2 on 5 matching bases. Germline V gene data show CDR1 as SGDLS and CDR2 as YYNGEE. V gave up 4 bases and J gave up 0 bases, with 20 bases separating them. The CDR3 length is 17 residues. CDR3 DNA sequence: TGTGCCAGCAGCACACGAGAGGGCCGGGAAGGCTCCTACGAGCAGTACGTC. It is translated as CASSTREGREGSYEQYV.

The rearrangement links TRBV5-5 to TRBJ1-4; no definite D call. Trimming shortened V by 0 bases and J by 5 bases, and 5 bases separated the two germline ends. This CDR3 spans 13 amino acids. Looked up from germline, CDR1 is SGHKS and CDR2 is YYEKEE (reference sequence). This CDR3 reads CASSLAQNEKLFF. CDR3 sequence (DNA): TGTGCCAGCAGCTTGGCCCAGAATGAAAAACTGTTTTTT.